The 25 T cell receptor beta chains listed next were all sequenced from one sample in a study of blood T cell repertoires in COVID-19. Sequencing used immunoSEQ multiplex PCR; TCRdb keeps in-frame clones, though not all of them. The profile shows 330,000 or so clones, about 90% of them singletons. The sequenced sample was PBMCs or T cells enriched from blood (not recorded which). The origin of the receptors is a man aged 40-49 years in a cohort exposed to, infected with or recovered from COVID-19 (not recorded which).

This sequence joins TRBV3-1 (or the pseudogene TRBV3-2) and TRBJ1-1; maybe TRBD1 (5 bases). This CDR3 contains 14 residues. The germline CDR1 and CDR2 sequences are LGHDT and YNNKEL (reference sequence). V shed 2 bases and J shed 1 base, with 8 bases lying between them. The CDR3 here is CASSQSGRNTEAFF. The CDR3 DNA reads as TGTGCCAGCAGCCAATCAGGGCGGAACACTGAAGCTTTCTTT.

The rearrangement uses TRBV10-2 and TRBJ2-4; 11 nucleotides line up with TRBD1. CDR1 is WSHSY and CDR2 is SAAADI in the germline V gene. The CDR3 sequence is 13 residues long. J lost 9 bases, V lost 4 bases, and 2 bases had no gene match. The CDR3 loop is CASSGTGGGIQYF. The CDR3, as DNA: TGCGCCAGCAGTGGGACAGGGGGCGGCATTCAGTACTTC.

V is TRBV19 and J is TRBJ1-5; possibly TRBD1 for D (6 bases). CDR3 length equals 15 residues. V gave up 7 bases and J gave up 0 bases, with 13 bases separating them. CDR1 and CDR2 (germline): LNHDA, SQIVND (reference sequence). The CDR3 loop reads CASTSEGDSNQPQHF. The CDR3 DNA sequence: TGTGCCAGTACTTCAGAGGGGGATAGCAATCAGCCCCAGCATTTT.

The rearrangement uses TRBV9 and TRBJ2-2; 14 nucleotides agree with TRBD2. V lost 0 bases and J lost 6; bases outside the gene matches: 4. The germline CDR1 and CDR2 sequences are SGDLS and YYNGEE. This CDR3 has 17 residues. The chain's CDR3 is CASSVGLAGGPAGELFF. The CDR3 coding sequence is TGTGCCAGCAGCGTAGGACTAGCGGGAGGGCCCGCCGGGGAGCTGTTTTTT.

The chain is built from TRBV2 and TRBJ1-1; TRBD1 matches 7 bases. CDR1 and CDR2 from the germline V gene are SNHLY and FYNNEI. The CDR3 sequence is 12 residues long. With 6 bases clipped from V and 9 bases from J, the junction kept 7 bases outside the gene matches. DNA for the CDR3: TGTGCCAGCAGATCGACAGGGTCCAAAGCTTTCTTT. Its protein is CASRSTGSKAFF.

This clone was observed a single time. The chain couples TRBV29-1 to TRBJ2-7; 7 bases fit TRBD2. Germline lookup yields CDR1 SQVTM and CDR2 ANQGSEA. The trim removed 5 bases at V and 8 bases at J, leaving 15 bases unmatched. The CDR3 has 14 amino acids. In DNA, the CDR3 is TGCAGCGTTATCCATGGGGGAGGGCCGGGTCAGCAGTACTTC. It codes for CSVIHGGGPGQQYF.

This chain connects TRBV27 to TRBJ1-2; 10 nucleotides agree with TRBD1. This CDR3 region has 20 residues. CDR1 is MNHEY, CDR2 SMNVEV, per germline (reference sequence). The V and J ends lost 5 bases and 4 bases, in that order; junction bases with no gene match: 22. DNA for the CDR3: TGTGCCAGCAGTGATCGCCGGCACCGGGACAGGGGAACTCCGAGCTATGGCTACACCTTC. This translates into CASSDRRHRDRGTPSYGYTF.

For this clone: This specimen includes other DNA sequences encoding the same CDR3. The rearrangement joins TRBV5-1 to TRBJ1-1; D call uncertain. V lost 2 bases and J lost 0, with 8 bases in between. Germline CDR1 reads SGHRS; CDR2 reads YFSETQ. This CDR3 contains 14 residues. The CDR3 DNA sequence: TGCGCCAGCAGCTTATCGCTAATGAACACTGAAGCTTTCTTT. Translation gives CASSLSLMNTEAFF. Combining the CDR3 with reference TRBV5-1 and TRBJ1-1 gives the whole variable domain KAGVTQTPRYLIKTRGQQVTLSCSPISGHRSVSWYQQTPGQGLQFLFEYFSETQRNKGNFPGRFSGRQFSNSRSEMNVSTLELGDSALYLCASSLSLMNTEAFFGQGTRLTVV.

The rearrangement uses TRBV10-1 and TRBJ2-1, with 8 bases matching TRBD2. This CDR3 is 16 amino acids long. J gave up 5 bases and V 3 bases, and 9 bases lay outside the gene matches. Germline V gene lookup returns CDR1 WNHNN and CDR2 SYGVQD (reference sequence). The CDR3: CASSEAAGVEDNEQFF. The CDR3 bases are TGCGCCAGCAGTGAAGCAGCGGGAGTGGAGGACAATGAGCAGTTCTTC.

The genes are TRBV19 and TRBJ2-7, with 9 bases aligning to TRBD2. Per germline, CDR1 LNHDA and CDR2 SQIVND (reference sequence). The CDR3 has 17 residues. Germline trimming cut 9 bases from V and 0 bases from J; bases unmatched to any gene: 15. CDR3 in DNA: TGTGCCAGAAATGCCATCAATAGCGGGAGAAGCTCCTACGAGCAGTACTTC. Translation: CARNAINSGRSSYEQYF.

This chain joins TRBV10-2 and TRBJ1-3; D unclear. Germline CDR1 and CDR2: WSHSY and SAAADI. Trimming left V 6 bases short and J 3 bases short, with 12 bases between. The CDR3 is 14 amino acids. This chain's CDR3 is CASRPAEGGNTIYF. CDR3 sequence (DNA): TGCGCCAGCAGACCCGCGGAGGGTGGAAACACCATATATTTT.

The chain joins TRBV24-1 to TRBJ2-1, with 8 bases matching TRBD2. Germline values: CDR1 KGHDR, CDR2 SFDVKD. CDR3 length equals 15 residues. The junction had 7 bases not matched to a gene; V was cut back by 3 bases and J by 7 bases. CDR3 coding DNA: TGTGCCACCAGTGATCCTTCGACTAGCGTAAATGAGCAGTTCTTC. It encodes CATSDPSTSVNEQFF.

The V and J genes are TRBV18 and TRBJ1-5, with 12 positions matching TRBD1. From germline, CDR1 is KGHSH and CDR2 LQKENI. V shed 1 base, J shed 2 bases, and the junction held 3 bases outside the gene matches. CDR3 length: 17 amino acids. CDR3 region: CASSPRGTGGGNQPQHF. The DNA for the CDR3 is TGTGCCAGCTCACCACGGGGGACAGGGGGCGGCAATCAGCCCCAGCATTTT.

The CDR3: CASSLDNPTRGYTF. The CDR3 region has the DNA TGCGCCAGCAGCTTGGACAATCCCACTAGGGGCTACACCTTC. V gene TRBV5-1 combines with J gene TRBJ1-2; D remains ambiguous. Germline V gene lookup returns CDR1 SGHRS and CDR2 YFSETQ. This CDR3 has 14 amino acids. Trimming stripped 0 bases from V and 8 bases from J, with 14 bases between.

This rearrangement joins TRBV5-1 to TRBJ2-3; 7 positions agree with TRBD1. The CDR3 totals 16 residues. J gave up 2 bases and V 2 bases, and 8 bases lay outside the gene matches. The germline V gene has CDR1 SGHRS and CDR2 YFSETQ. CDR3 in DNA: TGCGCCAGCAGCTTAAGAGGGGACAGCTCCACAGATACGCAGTATTTT. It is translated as CASSLRGDSSTDTQYF.

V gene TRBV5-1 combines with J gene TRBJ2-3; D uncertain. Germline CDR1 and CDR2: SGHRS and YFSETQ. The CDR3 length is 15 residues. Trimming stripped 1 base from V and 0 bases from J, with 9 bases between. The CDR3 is CASSLPSASTDTQYF. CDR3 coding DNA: TGCGCCAGCAGCTTGCCGTCAGCGAGCACAGATACGCAGTATTTT.

CDR3 DNA: TGTGCCAGCAGCTTCTGGGACAGCATCAACTATGGCTACACCTTC. Translating gives CASSFWDSINYGYTF. The chain is built from TRBV7-9 and TRBJ1-2; TRBD1 aligns across 7 bases. Looked up from germline, CDR1 is SEHNR and CDR2 is FQNEAQ (reference sequence). CDR3 length: 15 amino acids. The J segment lost 2 bases and the V segment lost 3 bases, leaving 6 bases of the junction unmatched.

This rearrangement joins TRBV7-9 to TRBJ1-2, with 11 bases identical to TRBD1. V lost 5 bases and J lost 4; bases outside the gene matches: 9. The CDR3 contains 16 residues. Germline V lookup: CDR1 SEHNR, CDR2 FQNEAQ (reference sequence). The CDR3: CASSDGTGGPTYGYTF. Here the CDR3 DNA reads TGTGCCAGCAGCGACGGGACAGGGGGACCAACCTATGGCTACACCTTC. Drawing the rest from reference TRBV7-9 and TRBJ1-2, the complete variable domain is DTGVSQNPRHKITKRGQNVTFRCDPISEHNRLYWYRQTLGQGPEFLTYFQNEAQLEKSRLLSDRFSAERPKGSFSTLEIQRTEQGDSAMYLCASSDGTGGPTYGYTFGSGTRLTVV.

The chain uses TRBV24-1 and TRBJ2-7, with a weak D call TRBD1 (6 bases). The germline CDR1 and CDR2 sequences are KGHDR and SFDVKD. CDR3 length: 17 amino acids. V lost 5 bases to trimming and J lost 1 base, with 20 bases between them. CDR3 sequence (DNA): TGTGCCACCAGTGTCCCGTGGGACAACCGAACTTCCTACGAGCAGTACTTC. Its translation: CATSVPWDNRTSYEQYF.

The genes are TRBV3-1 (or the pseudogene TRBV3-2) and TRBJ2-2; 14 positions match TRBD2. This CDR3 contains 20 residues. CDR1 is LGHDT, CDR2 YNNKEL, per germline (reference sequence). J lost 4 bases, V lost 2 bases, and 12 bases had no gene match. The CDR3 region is CASSQPGTSGRVEGTGELFF. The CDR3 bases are TGTGCCAGCAGCCAACCCGGGACTAGCGGGAGAGTGGAGGGCACCGGGGAGCTGTTTTTT.

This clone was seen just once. This chain's CDR3 is CASSLDGSGRNEQYF. The CDR3 nucleotides are TGTGCCAGCAGCTTAGACGGTAGCGGGAGGAACGAGCAGTACTTC. V usage is TRBV7-2 and J usage is TRBJ2-7, with 10 bases fitting TRBD2. The V gene's germline CDR1 is SGHTA and CDR2 FQGNSA. V was clipped by 1 base and J by 5 bases; unmatched bases: 5. This CDR3 is 15 amino acids long. The full variable domain, with the rest looked up from reference TRBV7-2 and TRBJ2-7, is GAGVSQSPSNKVTEKGKDVELRCDPISGHTALYWYRQSLGQGLEFLIYFQGNSAPDKSGLPSDRFSAERTGGSVSTLTIQRTQQEDSAVYLCASSLDGSGRNEQYFGPGTRLTVT.

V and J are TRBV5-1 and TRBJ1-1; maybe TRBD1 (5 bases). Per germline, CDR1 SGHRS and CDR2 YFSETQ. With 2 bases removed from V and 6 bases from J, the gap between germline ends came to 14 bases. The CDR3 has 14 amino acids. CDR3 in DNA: TGCGCCAGCAGCTTTGGGGGAGGAGCGGCTGAAGCTTTCTTT. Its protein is CASSFGGGAAEAFF.

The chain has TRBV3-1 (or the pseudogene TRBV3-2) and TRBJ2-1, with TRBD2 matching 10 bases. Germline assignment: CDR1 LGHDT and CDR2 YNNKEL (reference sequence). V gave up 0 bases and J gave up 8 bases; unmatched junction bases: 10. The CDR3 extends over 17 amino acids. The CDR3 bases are TGTGCCAGCAGCCAAGAGGGGGGGCTAGCGGGAGAATATGAGCAGTTCTTC. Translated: CASSQEGGLAGEYEQFF.

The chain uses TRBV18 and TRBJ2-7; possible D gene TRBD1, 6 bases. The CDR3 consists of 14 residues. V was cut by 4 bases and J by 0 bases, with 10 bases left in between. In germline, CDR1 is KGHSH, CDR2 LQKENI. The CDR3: CASSRDRSSYEQYF. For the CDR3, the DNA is TGTGCCAGCTCACGCGACAGGAGCTCCTACGAGCAGTACTTC. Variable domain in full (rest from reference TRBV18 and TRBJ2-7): NAGVMQNPRHLVRRRGQEARLRCSPMKGHSHVYWYRQLPEEGLKFMVYLQKENIIDESGMPKERFSAEFPKEGPSILRIQQVVRGDSAAYFCASSRDRSSYEQYFGPGTRLTVT.

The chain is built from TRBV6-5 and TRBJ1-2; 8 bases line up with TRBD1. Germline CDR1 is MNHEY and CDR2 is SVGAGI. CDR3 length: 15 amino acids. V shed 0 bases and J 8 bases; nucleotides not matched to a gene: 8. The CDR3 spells CASSYSPGTGGGYTF. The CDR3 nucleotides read TGTGCCAGCAGTTACTCTCCCGGGACAGGAGGCGGCTACACCTTC.